Following are 10 T cell receptor beta chains from one sample sequenced in a study of blood T cell repertoires in COVID-19. Clones were read by immunoSEQ multiplex PCR, and TCRdb kept only the in-frame ones, dropping some. The sample has roughly 220,000 clones, about four fifths seen once. The sample consisted of PBMCs or T cells enriched from blood (not recorded which). These receptors all stem from a woman between 40 and 50 years old with acute COVID-19.

This chain links TRBV24-1 with TRBJ2-3; weak D call: TRBD1 (6 bases). CDR3 length: 16 amino acids. The V end lost 0 bases, the J end lost 0 bases, and 9 bases lay between the germline ends. CDR1 and CDR2 (germline): KGHDR, SFDVKD. CDR3 coding DNA: TGTGCCACCAGTGATTTGCAGGGGTCTAGCACAGATACGCAGTATTTT. Its protein is CATSDLQGSSTDTQYF.

This chain connects TRBV4-2 to TRBJ1-1; D is unresolved. Germline V gene lookup returns CDR1 LGHNA and CDR2 YNFKEQ. V lost 2 bases and J lost 1, with 17 bases in between. This CDR3 comprises 17 residues. CDR3 residues: CASSQPTPGRPNTEAFF. The CDR3 DNA sequence: TGTGCCAGCAGCCAACCAACACCCGGCAGGCCGAACACTGAAGCTTTCTTT.

This clone has just one count. Compared with germline, one end of the junction differs, possibly owing to a read error. V is TRBV5-1 and J is TRBJ2-5; 7 bases are a match to TRBD2. Germline CDR1 is SGHRS and CDR2 is YFSETQ. The CDR3 runs 16 residues. The CDR3 region is CVSSLSSGAKQETQYF. CDR3 coding DNA: TGCGTCAGCAGCTTGAGCAGCGGGGCTAAGCAAGAGACCCAGTACTTC.

V usage is TRBV5-8 and J usage is TRBJ1-3; D not resolved. CDR1 is SGHTS, CDR2 YDEGEE, per germline. Trimming shortened V by 6 bases and J by 0 bases, and 13 bases separated the two germline ends. The CDR3 runs to 15 residues. The CDR3 region is CASNHRAVSGNTIYF. CDR3 sequence (DNA): TGTGCCAGCAACCACAGAGCTGTCTCTGGAAACACCATATATTTT.

V gene TRBV6-1 combines with J gene TRBJ1-5; D possibly corresponds to TRBD1 (6 bases). CDR3 length: 20 amino acids. The V end was cut by 0 bases, the J end by 4 bases, with 25 bases between. The germline gives CDR1 MNHNS, CDR2 SASEGT. The CDR3 DNA sequence: TGTGCCAGCAGTGAAGCCCGGCGGGGGTGGTCAGGGGTCTTGAATCAGCCCCAGCATTTT. Protein: CASSEARRGWSGVLNQPQHF.

This clone came up once. The chain joins TRBV28 to TRBJ1-5; D may be TRBD1 (5 bases). This CDR3 spans 14 amino acids. Per the germline V gene, CDR1 is MDHEN and CDR2 is SYDVKM. The V end lost 2 bases, the J end lost 5 bases, and 10 bases lay between the germline ends. The CDR3 coding sequence is TGTGCCAGCAGTTTAGTCGCAGGGTATCAGCCCCAGCATTTT. This sequence encodes CASSLVAGYQPQHF. The full variable domain, in which reference TRBV28 and TRBJ1-5 provide the parts outside the CDR3, is DVKVTQSSRYLVKRTGEKVFLECVQDMDHENMFWYRQDPGLGLRLIYFSYDVKMKEKGDIPEGYSVSREKKERFSLILESASTNQTSMYLCASSLVAGYQPQHFGDGTRLSIL.

The genes are TRBV19 and TRBJ1-1, with D possibly TRBD1 on 5 matching bases. The CDR3 extends over 13 amino acids. Deletions cut 4 bases from V and 6 bases from J, with 12 bases between. Germline CDR1 reads LNHDA; CDR2 reads SQIVND (reference sequence). CDR3 amino acids: CASSTHGGAEAFF. The CDR3 DNA follows: TGTGCCAGTAGTACTCACGGGGGAGCTGAAGCTTTCTTT.

The sample holds a few counts of this clone. The chain is built from TRBV19 and TRBJ2-6; D is perhaps TRBD2 (5 bases). The V and J ends lost 10 bases and 2 bases respectively, with 9 bases between them. Germline loops: CDR1 LNHDA, CDR2 SQIVND (reference sequence). This CDR3 is 13 amino acids long. The CDR3 sequence is CATRVTGANVLTF. CDR3 DNA sequence: TGTGCCACGAGGGTCACTGGGGCCAACGTCCTGACTTTC.

V is TRBV4-1 and J is TRBJ2-7; D ambiguous. The CDR3 runs 11 residues. CDR1 and CDR2 (germline): MGHRA, YSYEKL. Trimming took off 5 bases at V and 4 bases at J, with 6 bases between the two ends. The CDR3 bases are TGCGCCAGCAGCTCCCGGTACGAGCAGTACTTC. Its translation: CASSSRYEQYF.

The chain has TRBV4-2 and TRBJ2-5; 10 nucleotides match TRBD1. This CDR3 spans 15 amino acids. V shed 3 bases and J 4 bases; nucleotides not matched to a gene: 5. Germline V gene lookup returns CDR1 LGHNA and CDR2 YNFKEQ. The CDR3 DNA reads TGTGCCAGCAGCCAGGGGACAGGGGTGGGAGAGACCCAGTACTTC. Translated: CASSQGTGVGETQYF.